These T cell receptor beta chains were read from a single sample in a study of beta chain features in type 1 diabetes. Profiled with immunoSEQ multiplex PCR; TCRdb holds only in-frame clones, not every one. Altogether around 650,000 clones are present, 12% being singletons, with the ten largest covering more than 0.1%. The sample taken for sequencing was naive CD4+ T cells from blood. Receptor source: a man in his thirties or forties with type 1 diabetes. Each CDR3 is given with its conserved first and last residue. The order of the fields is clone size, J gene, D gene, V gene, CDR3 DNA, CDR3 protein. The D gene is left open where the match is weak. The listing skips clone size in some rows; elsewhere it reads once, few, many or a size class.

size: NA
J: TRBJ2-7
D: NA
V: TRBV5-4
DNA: TGTGCCAGCAGCTTGAGAGAGGACGAGCAGTACTTC
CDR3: CASSLREDEQYF

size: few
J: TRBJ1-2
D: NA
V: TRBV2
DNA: TGTGCCAGCTCAGACTATGGCTACACCTTC
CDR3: CASSDYGYTF

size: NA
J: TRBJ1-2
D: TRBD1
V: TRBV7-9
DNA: TGTGCCAGCAGCTTTGGGACAGGGGAGGCCTATGGCTACACCTTC
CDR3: CASSFGTGEAYGYTF

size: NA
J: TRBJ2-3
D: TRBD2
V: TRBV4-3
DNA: TGCGCCAGCAGCCTGGAGGCAAGCGGGGGCCGGACCCCCACAGATACGCAGTATTTT
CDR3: CASSLEASGGRTPTDTQYF

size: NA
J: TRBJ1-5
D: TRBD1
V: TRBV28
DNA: TGTGCCAGCAGGATACAGGGGACGAGTCAGCCCCAGCATTTT
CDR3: CASRIQGTSQPQHF

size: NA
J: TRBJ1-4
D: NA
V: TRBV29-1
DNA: TGCAGCGTTGGGAGGGCGGGAGAAAAACTGTTTTTT
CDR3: CSVGRAGEKLFF

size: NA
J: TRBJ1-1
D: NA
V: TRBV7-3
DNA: TGTGCCAGCAGCTTGAAGCCTGGACAGATGAACACTGAAGCTTTCTTT
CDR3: CASSLKPGQMNTEAFF

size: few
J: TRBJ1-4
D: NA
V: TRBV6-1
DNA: TGTGCCAGCAGTGAAGGGAGTAATGAAAAACTGTTTTTT
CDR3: CASSEGSNEKLFF

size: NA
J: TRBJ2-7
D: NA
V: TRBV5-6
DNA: TGTGCCAGCAGCTTGGTCGCATTTCCTGGGGCCACTACCTACGAGCAGTACTTC
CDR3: CASSLVAFPGATTYEQYF

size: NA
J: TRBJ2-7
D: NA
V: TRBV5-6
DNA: TGTGCCAGCAGCTTGTCTGCCAGCCCCTACGAGCAGTACTTC
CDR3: CASSLSASPYEQYF

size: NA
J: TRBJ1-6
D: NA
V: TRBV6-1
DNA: TGTGCCAGCAGTGAAGCAACCGGTGCCTTAACTAATTCACCCCTCCACTTT
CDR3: CASSEATGALTNSPLHF